This T cell receptor beta chain was sequenced for a study of T cell changes during pregnancy in multiple sclerosis. With 4 bases clipped from V and 2 bases from J, the junction kept 5 bases outside the gene matches. The CDR3 length is 14 residues. CDR1 SGHRS and CDR2 YFSETQ come from the germline V gene. This table comes from immunoSEQ multiplex PCR, and its TCRdb copy is limited to in-frame clones, with some not included. The table has about 61,000 clones, approximately 91% seen once. The V call is TRBV5-1, the J call TRBJ2-7; 8 bases are shared with TRBD1. This receptor was obtained from a female donor with multiple sclerosis, enrolled in a pregnancy study. Source: peripheral blood, taken in the first trimester of pregnancy. This chain's CDR3 is CASSQDRAAYEQYF. CDR3 in DNA: TGCGCCAGCAGCCAGGACAGGGCGGCCTACGAGCAGTACTTC.